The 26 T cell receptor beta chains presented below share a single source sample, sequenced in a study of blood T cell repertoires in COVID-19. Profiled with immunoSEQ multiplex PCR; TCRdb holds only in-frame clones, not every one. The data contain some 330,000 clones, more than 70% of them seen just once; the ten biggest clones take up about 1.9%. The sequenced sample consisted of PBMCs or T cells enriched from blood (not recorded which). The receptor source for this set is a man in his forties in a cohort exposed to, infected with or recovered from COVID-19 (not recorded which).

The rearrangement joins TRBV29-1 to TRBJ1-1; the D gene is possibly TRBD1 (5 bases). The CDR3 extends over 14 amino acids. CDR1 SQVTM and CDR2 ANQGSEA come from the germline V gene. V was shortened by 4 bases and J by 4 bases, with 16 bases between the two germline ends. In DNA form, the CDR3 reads TGCAGCGTTGTAACCCAAGGGGCAATCACTGAAGCTTTCTTT. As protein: CSVVTQGAITEAFF.

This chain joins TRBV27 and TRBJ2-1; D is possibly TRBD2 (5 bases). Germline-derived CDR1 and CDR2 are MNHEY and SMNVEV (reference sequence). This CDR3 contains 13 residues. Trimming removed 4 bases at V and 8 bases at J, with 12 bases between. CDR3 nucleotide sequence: TGTGCCAGCAGTTGGTCGGGAAGGGATGAGCAGTTCTTC. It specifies CASSWSGRDEQFF.

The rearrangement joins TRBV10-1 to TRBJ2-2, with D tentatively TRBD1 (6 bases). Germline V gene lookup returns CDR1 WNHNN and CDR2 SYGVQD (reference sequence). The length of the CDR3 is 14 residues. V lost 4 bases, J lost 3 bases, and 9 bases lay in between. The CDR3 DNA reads TGCGCCAGCAGTGGGGACACCTACACCGGGGAGCTGTTTTTT. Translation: CASSGDTYTGELFF.

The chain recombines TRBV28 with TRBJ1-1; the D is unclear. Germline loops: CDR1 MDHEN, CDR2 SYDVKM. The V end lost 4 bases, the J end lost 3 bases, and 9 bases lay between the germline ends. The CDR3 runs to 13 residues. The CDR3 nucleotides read TGTGCCAGCAGTTCAGTCGGGGACACTGAAGCTTTCTTT. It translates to CASSSVGDTEAFF.

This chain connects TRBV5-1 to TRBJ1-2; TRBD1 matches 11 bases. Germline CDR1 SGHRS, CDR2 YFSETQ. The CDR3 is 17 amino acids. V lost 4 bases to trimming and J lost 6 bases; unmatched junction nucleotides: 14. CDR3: CASSPHRDRGSVDGYTF. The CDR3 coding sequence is TGCGCCAGCAGCCCCCACCGGGACAGGGGGTCCGTGGATGGCTACACCTTC.

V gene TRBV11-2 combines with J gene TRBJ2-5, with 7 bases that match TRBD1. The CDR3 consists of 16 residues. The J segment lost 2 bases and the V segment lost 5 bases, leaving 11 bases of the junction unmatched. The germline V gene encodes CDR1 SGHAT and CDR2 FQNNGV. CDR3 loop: CASSLPRGTVQETQYF. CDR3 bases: TGTGCCAGCAGCCTCCCGCGAGGGACAGTGCAAGAGACCCAGTACTTC.

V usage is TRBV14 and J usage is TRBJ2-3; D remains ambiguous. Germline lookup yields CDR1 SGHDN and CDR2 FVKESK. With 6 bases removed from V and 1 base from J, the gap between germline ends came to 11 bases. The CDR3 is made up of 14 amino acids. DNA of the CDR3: TGTGCCAGCAGTCCCGTTGGAGGCACAGATACGCAGTATTTT. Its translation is CASSPVGGTDTQYF.

The CDR3 region is CASGGTSGDTQYF. The DNA for the CDR3 is TGTGCCAGCGGGGGGACTAGCGGAGATACGCAGTATTTT. This rearrangement joins TRBV6-5 to TRBJ2-3, with TRBD2 matching over 11 bases. The V segment lost 8 bases and the J segment 5 bases; nucleotides outside the gene matches: 3. Germline-derived CDR1 and CDR2 are MNHEY and SVGAGI. The CDR3 loop spans 13 amino acids.

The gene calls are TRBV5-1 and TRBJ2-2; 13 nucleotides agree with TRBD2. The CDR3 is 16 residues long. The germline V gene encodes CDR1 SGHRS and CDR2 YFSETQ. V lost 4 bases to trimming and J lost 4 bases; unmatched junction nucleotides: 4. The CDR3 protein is CASSGGLAGLTGELFF. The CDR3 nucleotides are TGCGCCAGCAGCGGGGGACTAGCGGGGCTCACCGGGGAGCTGTTTTTT.

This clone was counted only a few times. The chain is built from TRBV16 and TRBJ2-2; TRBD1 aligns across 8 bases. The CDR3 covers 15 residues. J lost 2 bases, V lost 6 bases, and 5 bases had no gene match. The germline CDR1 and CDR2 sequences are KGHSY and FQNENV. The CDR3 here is CASSDRGSNTGELFF. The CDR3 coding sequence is TGTGCCAGCAGTGACAGGGGATCAAACACCGGGGAGCTGTTTTTT. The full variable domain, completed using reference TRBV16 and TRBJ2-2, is GEEVAQTPKHLVRGEGQKAKLYCAPIKGHSYVFWYQQVLKNEFKFLISFQNENVFDETGMPKERFSAKCLPNSPCSLEIQATKLEDSAVYFCASSDRGSNTGELFFGEGSRLTVL.

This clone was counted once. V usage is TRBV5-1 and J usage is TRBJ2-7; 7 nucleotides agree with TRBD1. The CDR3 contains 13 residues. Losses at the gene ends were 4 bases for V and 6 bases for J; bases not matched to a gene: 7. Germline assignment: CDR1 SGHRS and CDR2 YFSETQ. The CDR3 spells CASSLDRWGEQYF. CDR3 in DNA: TGCGCCAGCAGCCTGGACAGGTGGGGCGAGCAGTACTTC.

Here the CDR3 DNA reads TGTGCCAGCAGCCCCGGACTAGCGGGAGGATTAGAGACCCAGTACTTC. The encoded protein is CASSPGLAGGLETQYF. This sequence joins TRBV3-1 (or the pseudogene TRBV3-2) and TRBJ2-5, with TRBD2 identical over 14 bases. The CDR3 spans 16 residues. V shed 4 bases, J shed 4 bases, and the junction held 5 bases outside the gene matches. Germline-derived CDR1 and CDR2 are LGHDT and YNNKEL (reference sequence).

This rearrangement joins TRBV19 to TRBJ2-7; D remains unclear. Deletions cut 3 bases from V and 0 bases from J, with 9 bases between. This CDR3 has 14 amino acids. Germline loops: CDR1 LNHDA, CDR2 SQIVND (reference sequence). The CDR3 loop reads CASSILLLSYEQYF. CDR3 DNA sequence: TGTGCCAGTAGTATTTTACTCCTCTCCTACGAGCAGTACTTC.

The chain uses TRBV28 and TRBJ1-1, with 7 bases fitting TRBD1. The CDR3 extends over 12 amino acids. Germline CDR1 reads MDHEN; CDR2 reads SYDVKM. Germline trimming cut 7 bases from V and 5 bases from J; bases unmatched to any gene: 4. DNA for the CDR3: TGTGCCAGCAACCGACAGGGAACTGAAGCTTTCTTT. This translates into CASNRQGTEAFF.

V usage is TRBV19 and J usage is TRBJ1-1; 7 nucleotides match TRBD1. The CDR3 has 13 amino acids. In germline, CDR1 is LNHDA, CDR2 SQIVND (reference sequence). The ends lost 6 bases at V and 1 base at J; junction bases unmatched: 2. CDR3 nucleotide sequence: TGTGCCAGTAGGCGACAGGGGAACACTGAAGCTTTCTTT. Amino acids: CASRRQGNTEAFF.

The CDR3, as DNA: TGTGCCAGTAGCAAGGGACTAGCGGGAGGGGAGAACACCGGGGAGCTGTTTTTT. As protein: CASSKGLAGGENTGELFF. V usage is TRBV19 and J usage is TRBJ2-2, with 16 bases matching TRBD2. The V gene's germline CDR1 is LNHDA and CDR2 SQIVND (reference sequence). The ends lost 6 bases at V and 1 base at J; junction bases unmatched: 5. The CDR3 totals 18 residues.

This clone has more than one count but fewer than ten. CDR3 sequence: CAVGLGYNEQFF. The CDR3 DNA is TGTGCCGTCGGACTAGGATACAATGAGCAGTTCTTC. The chain joins TRBV6-6 to TRBJ2-1; 7 bases line up with TRBD2. Per the germline V gene, CDR1 is MNHNY and CDR2 is SVGAGI (reference sequence). V dropped 11 bases and J dropped 4; count of bases not matched to a gene: 5. The CDR3 is made up of 12 amino acids.

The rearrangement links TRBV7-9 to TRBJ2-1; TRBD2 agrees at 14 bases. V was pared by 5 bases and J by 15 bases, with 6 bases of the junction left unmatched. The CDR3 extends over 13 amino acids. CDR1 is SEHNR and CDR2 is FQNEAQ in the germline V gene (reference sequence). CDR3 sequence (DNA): TGTGCCAGCAGCGAGGGACTAGCGGGAGTCCCGTTCTTC. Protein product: CASSEGLAGVPFF.

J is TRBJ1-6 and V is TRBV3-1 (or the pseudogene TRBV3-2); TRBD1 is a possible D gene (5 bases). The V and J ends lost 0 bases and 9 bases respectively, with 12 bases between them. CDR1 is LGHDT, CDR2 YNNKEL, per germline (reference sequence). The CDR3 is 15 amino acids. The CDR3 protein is CASSQEGGRGSPLHF. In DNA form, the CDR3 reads TGTGCCAGCAGCCAAGAGGGGGGTAGGGGTTCACCCCTCCACTTT.

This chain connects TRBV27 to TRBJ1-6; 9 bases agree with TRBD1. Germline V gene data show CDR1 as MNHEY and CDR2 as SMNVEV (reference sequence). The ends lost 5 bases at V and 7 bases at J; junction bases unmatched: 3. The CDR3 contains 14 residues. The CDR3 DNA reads TGTGCCAGCAGTCCCGGGACAGGGAATTCACCCCTCCACTTT. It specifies CASSPGTGNSPLHF.

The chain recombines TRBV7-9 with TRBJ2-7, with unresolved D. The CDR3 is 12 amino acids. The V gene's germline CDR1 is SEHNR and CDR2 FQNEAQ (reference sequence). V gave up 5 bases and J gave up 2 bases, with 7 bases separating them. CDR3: CASSHSPYEQYF. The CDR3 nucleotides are TGTGCCAGCAGCCACTCCCCCTACGAGCAGTACTTC.

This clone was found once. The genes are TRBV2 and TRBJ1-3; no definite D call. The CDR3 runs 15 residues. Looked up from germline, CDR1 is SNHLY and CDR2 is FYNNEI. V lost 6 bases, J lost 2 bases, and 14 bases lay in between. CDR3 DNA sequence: TGTGCCAGCAGCCCTAATCAGCGGCCTGGAAACACCATATATTTT. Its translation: CASSPNQRPGNTIYF. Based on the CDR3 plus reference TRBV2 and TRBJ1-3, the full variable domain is EPEVTQTPSHQVTQMGQEVILRCVPISNHLYFYWYRQILGQKVEFLVSFYNNEISEKSEIFDDQFSVERPDGSNFTLKIRSTKLEDSAMYFCASSPNQRPGNTIYFGEGSWLTVV.

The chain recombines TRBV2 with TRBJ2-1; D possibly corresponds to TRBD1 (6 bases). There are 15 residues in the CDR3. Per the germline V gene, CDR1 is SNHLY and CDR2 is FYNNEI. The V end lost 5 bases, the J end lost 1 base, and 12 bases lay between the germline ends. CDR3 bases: TGTGCCAGCAGTCCGGGACATACATCCTACAATGAGCAGTTCTTC. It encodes CASSPGHTSYNEQFF.

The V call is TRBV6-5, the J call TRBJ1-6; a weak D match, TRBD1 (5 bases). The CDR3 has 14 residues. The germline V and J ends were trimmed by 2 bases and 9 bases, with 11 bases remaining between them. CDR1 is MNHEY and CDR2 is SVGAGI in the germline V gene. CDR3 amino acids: CASSYIREGSPLHF. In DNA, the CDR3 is TGTGCCAGCAGTTACATCAGGGAGGGTTCACCCCTCCACTTT.

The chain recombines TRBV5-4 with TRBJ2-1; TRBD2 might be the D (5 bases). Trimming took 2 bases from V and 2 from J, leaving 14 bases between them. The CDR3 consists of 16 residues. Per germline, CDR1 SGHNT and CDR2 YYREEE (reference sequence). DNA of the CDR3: TGTGCCAGCAGCTTCGGCGGGTCCCTGCCCTACAATGAGCAGTTCTTC. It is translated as CASSFGGSLPYNEQFF.

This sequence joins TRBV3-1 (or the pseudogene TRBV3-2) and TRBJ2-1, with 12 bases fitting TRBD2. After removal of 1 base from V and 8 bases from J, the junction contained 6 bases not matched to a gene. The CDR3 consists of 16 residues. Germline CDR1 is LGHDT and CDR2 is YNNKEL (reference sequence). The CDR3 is CASSQGLAGVGYEQFF. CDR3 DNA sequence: TGTGCCAGCAGCCAAGGACTAGCGGGAGTGGGCTATGAGCAGTTCTTC.